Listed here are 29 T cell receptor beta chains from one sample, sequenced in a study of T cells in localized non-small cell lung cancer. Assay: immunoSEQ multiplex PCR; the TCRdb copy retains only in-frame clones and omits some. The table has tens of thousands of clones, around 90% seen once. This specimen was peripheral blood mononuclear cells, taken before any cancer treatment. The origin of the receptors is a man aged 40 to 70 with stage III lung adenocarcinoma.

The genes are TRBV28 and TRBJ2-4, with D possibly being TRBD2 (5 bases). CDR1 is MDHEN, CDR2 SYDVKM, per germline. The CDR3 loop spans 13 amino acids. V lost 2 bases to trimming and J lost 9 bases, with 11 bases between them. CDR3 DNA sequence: TGTGCCAGCAGTTTAACCGGGGTAGGCATTCAGTACTTC. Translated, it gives CASSLTGVGIQYF.

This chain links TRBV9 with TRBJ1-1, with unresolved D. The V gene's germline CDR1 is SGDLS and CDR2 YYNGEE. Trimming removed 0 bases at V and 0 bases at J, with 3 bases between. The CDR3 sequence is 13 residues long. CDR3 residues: CASSVDLNTEAFF. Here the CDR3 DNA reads TGTGCCAGCAGCGTAGACCTGAACACTGAAGCTTTCTTT. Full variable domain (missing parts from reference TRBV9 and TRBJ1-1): DSGVTQTPKHLITATGQRVTLRCSPRSGDLSVYWYQQSLDQGLQFLIQYYNGEERAKGNILERFSAQQFPDLHSELNLSSLELGDSALYFCASSVDLNTEAFFGQGTRLTVV.

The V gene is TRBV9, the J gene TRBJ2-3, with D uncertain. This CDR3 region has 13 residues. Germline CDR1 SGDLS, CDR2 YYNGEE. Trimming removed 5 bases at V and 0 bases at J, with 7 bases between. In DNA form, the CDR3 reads TGTGCCAGCAGTGCACCTAGCACAGATACGCAGTATTTT. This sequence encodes CASSAPSTDTQYF.

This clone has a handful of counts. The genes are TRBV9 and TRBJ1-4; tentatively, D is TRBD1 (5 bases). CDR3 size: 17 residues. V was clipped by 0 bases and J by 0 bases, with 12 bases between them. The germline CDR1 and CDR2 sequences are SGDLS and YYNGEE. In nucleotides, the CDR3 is TGTGCCAGCAGCGTAGGAATAATGGGGGCAACTAATGAAAAACTGTTTTTT. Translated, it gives CASSVGIMGATNEKLFF. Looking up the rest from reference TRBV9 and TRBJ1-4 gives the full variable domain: DSGVTQTPKHLITATGQRVTLRCSPRSGDLSVYWYQQSLDQGLQFLIQYYNGEERAKGNILERFSAQQFPDLHSELNLSSLELGDSALYFCASSVGIMGATNEKLFFGSGTQLSVL.

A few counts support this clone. The CDR3 DNA reads as TGTGCCAGCAGGGACACTCGGGGGTCGTACAATGAGCAGTTCTTC. Its translation is CASRDTRGSYNEQFF. The V and J genes are TRBV2 and TRBJ2-1; the D gene is possibly TRBD2 (6 bases). The length of the CDR3 is 15 residues. Germline V CDR1 and CDR2: SNHLY, FYNNEI. V dropped 6 bases and J dropped 4 bases, with 16 bases sitting between them. Combining the CDR3 with reference TRBV2 and TRBJ2-1 gives the whole variable domain EPEVTQTPSHQVTQMGQEVILRCVPISNHLYFYWYRQILGQKVEFLVSFYNNEISEKSEIFDDQFSVERPDGSNFTLKIRSTKLEDSAMYFCASRDTRGSYNEQFFGPGTRLTVL.

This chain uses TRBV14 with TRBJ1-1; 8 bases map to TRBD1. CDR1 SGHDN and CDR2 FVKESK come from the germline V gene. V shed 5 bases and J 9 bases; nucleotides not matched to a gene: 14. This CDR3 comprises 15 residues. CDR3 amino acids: CASSAATGTGLKAFF. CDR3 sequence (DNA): TGTGCCAGCAGCGCGGCCACCGGGACAGGACTGAAAGCTTTCTTT.

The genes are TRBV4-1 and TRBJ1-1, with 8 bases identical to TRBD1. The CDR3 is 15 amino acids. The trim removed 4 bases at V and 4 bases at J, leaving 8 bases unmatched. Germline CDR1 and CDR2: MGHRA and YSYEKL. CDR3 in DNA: TGCGCCAGCAGCCTTGGACAGGGAAGGGGCACTGAAGCTTTCTTT. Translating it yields CASSLGQGRGTEAFF.

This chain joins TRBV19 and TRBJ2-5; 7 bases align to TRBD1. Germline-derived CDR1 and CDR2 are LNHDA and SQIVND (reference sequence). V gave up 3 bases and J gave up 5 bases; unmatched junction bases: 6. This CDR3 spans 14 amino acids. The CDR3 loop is CASSISGGRETQYF. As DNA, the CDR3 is TGTGCCAGTAGTATTTCAGGGGGAAGGGAGACCCAGTACTTC. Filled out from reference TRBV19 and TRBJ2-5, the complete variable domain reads DGGITQSPKYLFRKEGQNVTLSCEQNLNHDAMYWYRQDPGQGLRLIYYSQIVNDFQKGDIAEGYSVSREKKESFPLTVTSAQKNPTAFYLCASSISGGRETQYFGPGTRLLVL.

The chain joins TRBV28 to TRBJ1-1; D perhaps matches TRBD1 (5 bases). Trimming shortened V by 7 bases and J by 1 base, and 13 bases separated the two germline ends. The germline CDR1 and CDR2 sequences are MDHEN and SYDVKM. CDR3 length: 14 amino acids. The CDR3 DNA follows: TGTGCCAGCACACTCACAGGACAGAACACTGAAGCTTTCTTT. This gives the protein CASTLTGQNTEAFF.

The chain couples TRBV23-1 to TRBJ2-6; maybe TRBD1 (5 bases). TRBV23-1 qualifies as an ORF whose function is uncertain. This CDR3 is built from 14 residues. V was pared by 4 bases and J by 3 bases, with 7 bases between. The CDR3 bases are TGCGCCAGCAGTCGGGGCGGTGGGGCCAACGTCCTGACTTTC. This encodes CASSRGGGANVLTF.

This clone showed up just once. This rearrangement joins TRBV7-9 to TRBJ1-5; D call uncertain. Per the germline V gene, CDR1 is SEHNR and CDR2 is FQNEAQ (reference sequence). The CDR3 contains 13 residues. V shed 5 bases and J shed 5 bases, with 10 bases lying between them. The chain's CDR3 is CASSPLIHQPQHF. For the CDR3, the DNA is TGTGCCAGCAGCCCTCTAATCCATCAGCCCCAGCATTTT.

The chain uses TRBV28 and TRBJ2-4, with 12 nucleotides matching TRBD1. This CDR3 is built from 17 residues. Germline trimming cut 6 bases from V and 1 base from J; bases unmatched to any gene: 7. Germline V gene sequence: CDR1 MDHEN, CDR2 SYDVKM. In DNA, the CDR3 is TGTGCCAGCAGCACTTTGGGGACAGGGGGCGCCAAAAACATTCAGTACTTC. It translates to CASSTLGTGGAKNIQYF.

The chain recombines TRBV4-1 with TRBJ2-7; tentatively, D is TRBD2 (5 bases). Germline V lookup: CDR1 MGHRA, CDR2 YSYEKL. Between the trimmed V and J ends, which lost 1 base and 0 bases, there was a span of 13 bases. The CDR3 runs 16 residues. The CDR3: CASSQVGIGSSYEQYF. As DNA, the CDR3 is TGCGCCAGCAGCCAAGTGGGGATAGGGAGCTCCTACGAGCAGTACTTC.

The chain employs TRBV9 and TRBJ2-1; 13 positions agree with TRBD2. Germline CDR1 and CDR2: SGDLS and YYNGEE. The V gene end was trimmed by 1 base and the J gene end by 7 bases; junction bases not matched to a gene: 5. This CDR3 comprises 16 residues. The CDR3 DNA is TGTGCCAGCAGCGTATCCGGGACTAGCGGGGTAAATGAGCAGTTCTTC. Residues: CASSVSGTSGVNEQFF.

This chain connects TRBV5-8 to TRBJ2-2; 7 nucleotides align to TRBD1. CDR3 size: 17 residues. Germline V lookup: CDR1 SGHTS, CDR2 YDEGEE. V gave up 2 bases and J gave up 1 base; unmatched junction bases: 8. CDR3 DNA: TGTGCCAGCAGCTTCCGGGACAGTATACTGAACACCGGGGAGCTGTTTTTT. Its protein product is CASSFRDSILNTGELFF.

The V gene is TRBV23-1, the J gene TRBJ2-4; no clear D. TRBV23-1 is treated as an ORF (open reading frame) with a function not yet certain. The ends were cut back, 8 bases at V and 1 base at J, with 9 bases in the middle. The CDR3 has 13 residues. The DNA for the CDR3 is TGCGCCAGCCGAATTGCGGCCAAAAACATTCAGTACTTC. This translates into CASRIAAKNIQYF.

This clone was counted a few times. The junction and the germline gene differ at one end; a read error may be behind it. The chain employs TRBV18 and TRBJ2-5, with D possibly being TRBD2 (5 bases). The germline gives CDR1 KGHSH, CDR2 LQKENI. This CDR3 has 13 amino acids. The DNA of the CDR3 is TGTGCCAGCTCCCGGGAAGTCTTAGATTCAGCCAACTTC. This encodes CASSREVLDSANF.

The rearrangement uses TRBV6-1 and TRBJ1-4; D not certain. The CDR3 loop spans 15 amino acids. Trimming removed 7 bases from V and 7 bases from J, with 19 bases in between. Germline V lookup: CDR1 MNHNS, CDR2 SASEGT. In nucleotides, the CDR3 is TGTGCCAGCAAGGGTTTTAAGCGGCGGGGTGAAAAACTGTTTTTT. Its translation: CASKGFKRRGEKLFF.

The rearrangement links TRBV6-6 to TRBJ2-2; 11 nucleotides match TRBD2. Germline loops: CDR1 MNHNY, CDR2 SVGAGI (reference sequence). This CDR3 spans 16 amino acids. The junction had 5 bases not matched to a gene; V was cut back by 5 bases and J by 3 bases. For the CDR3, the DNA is TGTGCCAGCAGTCCACGGGGACTAGCGGACACCGGGGAGCTGTTTTTT. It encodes CASSPRGLADTGELFF.

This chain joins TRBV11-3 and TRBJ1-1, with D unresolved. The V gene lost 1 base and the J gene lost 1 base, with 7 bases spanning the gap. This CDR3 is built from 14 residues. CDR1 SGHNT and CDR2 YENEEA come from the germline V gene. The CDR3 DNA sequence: TGTGCCAGCAGCTTAGCCTTCAGGAACACTGAAGCTTTCTTT. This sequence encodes CASSLAFRNTEAFF.

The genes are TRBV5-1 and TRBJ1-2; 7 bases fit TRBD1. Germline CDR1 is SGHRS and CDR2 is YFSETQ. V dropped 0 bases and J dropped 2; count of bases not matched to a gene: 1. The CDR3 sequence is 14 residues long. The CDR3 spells CASSLVQGNYGYTF. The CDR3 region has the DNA TGCGCCAGCAGCTTGGTACAGGGGAACTATGGCTACACCTTC.

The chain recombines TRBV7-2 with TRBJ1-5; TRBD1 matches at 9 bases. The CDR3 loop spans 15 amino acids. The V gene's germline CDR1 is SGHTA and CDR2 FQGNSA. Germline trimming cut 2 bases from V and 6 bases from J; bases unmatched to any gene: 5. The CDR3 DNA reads TGTGCCAGCAGCTTAACAGGGGGCTTCACTCAGCCCCAGCATTTT. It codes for CASSLTGGFTQPQHF.

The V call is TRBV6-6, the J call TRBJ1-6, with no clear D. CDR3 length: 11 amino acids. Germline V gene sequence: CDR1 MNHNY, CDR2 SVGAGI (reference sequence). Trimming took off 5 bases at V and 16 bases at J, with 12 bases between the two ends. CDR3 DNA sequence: TGTGCCAGCAGTAAGGGCCCTTATCTCCACTTT. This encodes CASSKGPYLHF.

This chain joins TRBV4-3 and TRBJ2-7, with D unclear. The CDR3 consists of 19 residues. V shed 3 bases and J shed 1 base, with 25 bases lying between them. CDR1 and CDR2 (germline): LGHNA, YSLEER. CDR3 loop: CASSHEAYIETQPSYEQYF. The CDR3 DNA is TGCGCCAGCAGCCATGAAGCTTATATTGAGACCCAGCCTTCCTACGAGCAGTACTTC.

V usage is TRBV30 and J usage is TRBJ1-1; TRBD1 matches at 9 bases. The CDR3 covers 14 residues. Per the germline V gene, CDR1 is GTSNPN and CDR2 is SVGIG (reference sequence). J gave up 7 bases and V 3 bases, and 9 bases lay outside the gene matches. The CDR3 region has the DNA TGTGCCTGGAGGGGGGCCGGACAGGGGAGTGAAGCTTTCTTT. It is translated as CAWRGAGQGSEAFF.

DNA for the CDR3: TGTGCCATCAGAGACCGTACTGAAGCTTTCTTT. This codes for CAIRDRTEAFF. The rearrangement joins TRBV10-3 to TRBJ1-1; D unresolved. The CDR3 loop spans 11 amino acids. The germline gives CDR1 ENHRY, CDR2 SYGVKD. V was shortened by 6 bases and J by 5 bases, with 7 bases between the two germline ends.

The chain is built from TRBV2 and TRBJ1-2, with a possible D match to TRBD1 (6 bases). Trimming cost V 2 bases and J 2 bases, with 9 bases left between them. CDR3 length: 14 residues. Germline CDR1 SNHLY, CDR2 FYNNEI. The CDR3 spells CASSETGLNYGYTF. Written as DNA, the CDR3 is TGTGCCAGCAGTGAAACAGGGCTGAACTATGGCTACACCTTC.

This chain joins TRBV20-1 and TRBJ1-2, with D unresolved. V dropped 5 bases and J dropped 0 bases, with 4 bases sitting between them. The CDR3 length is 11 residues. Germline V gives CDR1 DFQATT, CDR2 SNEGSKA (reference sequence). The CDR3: CSAGANYGYTF. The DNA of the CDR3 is TGCAGTGCTGGGGCTAACTATGGCTACACCTTC.

The CDR3, as DNA: TGTGCCAGCAGTTTAGCCTATAGGACAGGGGGAAGGACCGGGGAGCTGTTTTTT. Protein product: CASSLAYRTGGRTGELFF. This chain links TRBV27 with TRBJ2-2, with TRBD1 matching 10 bases. The CDR3 consists of 18 residues. CDR1 MNHEY and CDR2 SMNVEV come from the germline V gene (reference sequence). Trimming cost V 2 bases and J 5 bases; bases outside gene matches: 11.